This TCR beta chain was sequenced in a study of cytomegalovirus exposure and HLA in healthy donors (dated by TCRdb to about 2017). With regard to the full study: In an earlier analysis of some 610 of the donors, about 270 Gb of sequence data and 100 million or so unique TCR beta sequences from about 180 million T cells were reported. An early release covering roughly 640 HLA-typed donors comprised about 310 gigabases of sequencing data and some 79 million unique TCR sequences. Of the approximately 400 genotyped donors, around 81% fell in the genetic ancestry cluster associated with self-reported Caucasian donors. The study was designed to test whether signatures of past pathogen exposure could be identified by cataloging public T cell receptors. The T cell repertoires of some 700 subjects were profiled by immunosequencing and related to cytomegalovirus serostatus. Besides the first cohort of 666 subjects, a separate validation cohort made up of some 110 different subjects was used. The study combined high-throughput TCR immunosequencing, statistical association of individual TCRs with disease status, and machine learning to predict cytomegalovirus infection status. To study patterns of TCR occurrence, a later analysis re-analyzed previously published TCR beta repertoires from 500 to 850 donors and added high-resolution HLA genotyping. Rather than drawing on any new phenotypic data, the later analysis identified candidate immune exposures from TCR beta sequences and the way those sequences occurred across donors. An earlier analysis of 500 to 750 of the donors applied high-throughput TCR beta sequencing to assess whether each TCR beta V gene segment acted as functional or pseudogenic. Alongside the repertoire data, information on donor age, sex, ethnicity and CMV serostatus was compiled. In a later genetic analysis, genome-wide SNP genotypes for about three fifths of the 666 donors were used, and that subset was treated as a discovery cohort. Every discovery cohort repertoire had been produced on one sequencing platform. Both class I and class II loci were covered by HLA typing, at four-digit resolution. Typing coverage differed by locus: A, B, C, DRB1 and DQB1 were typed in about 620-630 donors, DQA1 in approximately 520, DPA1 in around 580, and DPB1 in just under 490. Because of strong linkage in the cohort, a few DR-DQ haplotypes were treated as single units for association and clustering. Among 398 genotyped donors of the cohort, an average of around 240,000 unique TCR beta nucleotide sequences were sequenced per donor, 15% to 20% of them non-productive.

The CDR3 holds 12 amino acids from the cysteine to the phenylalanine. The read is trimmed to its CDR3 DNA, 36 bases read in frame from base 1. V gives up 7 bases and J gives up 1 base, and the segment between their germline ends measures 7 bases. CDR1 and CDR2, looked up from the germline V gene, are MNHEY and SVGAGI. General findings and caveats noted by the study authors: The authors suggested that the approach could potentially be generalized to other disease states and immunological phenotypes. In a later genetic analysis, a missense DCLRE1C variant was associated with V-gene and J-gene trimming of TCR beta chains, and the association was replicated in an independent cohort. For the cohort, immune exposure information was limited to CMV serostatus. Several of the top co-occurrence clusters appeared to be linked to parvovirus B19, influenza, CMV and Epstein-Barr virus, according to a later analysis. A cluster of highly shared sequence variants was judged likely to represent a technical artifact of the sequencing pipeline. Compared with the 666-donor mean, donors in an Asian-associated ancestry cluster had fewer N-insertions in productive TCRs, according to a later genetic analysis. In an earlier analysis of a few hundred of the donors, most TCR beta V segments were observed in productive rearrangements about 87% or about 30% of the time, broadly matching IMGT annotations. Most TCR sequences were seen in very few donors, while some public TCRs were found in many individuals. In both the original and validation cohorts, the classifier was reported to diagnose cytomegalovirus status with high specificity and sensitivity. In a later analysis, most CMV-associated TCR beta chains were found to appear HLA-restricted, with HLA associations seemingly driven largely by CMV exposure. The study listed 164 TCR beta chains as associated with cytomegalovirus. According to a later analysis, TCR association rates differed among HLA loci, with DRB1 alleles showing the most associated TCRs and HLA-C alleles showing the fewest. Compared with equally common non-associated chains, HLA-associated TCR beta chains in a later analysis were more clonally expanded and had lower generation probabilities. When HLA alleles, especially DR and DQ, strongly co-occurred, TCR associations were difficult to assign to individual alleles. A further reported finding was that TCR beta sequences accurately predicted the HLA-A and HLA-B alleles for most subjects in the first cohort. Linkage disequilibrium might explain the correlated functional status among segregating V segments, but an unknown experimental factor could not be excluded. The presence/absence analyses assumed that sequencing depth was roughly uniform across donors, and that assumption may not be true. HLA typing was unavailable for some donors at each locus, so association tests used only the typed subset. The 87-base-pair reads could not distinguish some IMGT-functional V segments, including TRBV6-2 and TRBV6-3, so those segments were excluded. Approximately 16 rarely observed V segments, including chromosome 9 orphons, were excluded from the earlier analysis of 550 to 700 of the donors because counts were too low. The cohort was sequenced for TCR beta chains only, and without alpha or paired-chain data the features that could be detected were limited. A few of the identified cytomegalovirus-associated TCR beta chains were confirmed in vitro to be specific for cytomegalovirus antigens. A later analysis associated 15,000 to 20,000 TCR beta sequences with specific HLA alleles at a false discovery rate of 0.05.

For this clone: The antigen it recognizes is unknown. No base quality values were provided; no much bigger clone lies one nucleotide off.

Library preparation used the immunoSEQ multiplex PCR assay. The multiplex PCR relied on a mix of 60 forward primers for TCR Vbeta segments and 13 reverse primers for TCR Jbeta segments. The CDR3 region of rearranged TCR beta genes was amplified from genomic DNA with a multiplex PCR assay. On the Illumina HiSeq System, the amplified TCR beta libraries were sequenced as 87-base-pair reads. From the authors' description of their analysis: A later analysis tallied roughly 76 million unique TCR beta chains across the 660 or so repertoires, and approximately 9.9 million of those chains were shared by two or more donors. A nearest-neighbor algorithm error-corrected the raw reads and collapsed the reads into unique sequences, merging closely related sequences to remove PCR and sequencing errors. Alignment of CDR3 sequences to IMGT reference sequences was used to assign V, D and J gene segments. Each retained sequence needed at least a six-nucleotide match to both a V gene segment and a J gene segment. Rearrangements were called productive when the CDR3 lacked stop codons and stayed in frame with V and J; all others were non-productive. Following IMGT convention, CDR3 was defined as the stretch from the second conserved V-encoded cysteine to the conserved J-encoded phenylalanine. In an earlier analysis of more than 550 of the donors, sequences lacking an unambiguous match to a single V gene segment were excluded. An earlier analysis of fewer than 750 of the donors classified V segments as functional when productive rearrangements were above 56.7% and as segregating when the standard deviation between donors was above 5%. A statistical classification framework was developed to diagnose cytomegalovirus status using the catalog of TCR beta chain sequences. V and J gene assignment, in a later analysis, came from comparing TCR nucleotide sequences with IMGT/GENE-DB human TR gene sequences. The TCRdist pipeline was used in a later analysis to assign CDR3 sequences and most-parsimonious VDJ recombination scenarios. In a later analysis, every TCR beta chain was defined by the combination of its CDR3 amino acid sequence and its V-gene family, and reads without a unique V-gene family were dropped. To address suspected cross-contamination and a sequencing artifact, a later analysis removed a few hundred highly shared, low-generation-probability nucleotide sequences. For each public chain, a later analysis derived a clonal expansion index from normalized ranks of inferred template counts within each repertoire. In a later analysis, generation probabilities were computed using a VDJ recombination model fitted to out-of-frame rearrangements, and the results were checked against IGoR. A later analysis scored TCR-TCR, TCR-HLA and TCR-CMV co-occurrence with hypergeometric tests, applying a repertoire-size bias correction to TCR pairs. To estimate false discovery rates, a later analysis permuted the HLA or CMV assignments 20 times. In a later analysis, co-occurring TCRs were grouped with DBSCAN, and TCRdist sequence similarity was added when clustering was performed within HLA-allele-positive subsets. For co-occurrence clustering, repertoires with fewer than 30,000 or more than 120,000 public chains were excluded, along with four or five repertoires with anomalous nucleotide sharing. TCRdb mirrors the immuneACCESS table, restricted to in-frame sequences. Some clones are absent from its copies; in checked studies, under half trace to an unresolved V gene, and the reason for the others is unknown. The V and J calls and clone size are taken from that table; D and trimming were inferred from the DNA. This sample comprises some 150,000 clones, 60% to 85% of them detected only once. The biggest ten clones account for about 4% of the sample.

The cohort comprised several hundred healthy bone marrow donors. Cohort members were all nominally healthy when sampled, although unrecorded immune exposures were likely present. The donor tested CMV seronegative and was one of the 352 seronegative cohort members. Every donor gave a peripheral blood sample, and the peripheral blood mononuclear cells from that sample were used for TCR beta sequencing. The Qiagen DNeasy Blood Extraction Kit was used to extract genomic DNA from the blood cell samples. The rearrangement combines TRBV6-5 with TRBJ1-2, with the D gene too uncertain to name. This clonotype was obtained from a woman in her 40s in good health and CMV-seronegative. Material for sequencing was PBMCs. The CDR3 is CASNEGNYGYTF. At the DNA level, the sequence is TGTGCCAGCAATGAGGGTAACTATGGCTACACCTTC.